This TCR beta chain comes out of a study of post-analysis software for immune sequencing data. Unique molecular identifiers were built into the TCR beta cDNA libraries. A population of about 0.85 to 11 million T cells gave rise to approximately 500,000 cDNA molecules. TCRdb re-called the PCR reads through MiXCR, storing one row per CDR3 protein. The sample includes hundreds of thousands of distinct CDR3 sequences, approximately 38% seen only once; the top ten take approximately 7.1%. CDR1 MDHEN and CDR2 SYDVKM come from the germline V gene. This CDR3 region has 16 residues. A note on this clonotype: Its antigen is currently unknown.

Study-level points and caveats: Higher frequency in patients than in controls was seen for about five TRBV segments, with TRBV5-6, TRBV5-1 and TRBV20-1 among them. Co-batched samples clustered tightly together by F measure.

J is TRBJ2-5 and V is TRBV28; TRBD2 matches at 14 bases. The J call may be in error: the DNA end matches TRBJ2-7 better. Sequenced material: blood. The TCR sequence derives from a girl aged 2-9 years with multiple sclerosis. CDR3 sequence reads: CASSLGTSGRPYEQYF. Here the CDR3 DNA reads TGTGCCAGCAGTCTAGGGACTAGCGGGAGACCCTACGAGCAGTACTTC.